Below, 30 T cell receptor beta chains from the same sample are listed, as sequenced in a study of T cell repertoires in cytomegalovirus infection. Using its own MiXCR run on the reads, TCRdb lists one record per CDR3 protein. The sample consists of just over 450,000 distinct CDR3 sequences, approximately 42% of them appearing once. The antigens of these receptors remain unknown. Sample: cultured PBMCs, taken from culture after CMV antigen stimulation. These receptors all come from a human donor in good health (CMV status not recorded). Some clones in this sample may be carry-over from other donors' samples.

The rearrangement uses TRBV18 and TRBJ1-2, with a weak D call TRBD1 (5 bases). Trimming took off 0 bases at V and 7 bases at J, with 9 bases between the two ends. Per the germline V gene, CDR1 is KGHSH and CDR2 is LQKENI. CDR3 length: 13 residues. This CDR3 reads CASSPPARVGYTF. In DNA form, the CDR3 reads TGTGCCAGCTCACCACCGGCCAGGGTTGGCTACACCTTC.

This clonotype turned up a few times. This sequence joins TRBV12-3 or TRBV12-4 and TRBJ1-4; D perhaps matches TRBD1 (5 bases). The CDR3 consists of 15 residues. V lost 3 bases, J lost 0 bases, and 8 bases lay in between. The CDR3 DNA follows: TGTGCCAGCAGTTTGAGGGGCACAACTAATGAAAAACTGTTTTTT. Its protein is CASSLRGTTNEKLFF.

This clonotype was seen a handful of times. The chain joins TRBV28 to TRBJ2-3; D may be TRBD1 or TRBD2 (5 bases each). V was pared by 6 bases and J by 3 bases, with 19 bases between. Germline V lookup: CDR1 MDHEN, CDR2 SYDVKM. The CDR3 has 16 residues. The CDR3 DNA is TGTGCCAGCAGCCCCATTGTTGGGGGTACAACAGATACGCAGTATTTT. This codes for CASSPIVGGTTDTQYF.

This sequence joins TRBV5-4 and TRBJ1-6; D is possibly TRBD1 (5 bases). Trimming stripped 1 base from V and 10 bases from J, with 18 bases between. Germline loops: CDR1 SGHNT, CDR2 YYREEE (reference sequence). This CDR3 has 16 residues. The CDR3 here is CASSLPGGAGHSPLHF. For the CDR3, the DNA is TGTGCCAGCAGCTTGCCGGGTGGGGCAGGGCACTCACCCCTCCACTTT.

In DNA, the CDR3 is TGTGCCATCAGTTTGACACAGAAGAACACTGAAGCTTTCTTT. Its translation is CAISLTQKNTEAFF. The V and J genes are TRBV10-3 and TRBJ1-1; D gene ambiguous. Germline V gives CDR1 ENHRY, CDR2 SYGVKD. This CDR3 region has 14 residues. V shed 5 bases and J shed 1 base, with 11 bases lying between them.

CDR3 sequence: CASSSGTSLNEQFF. For the CDR3, the DNA is TGTGCCAGCAGTTCCGGGACTAGCCTCAATGAGCAGTTCTTC. The chain is built from TRBV6-2 or TRBV6-3 and TRBJ2-1; 9 nucleotides agree with TRBD2. The CDR3 is made up of 14 amino acids. From germline, CDR1 is MNHEY and CDR2 SVGEGT. J was trimmed by 6 bases and V by 4 bases; bases with no gene match: 4.

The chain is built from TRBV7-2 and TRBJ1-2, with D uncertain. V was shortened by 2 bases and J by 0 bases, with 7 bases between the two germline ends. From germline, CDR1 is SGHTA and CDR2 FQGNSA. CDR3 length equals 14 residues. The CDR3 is CASSLHAANYGYTF. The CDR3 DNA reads TGTGCCAGCAGCTTACATGCAGCTAACTATGGCTACACCTTC.

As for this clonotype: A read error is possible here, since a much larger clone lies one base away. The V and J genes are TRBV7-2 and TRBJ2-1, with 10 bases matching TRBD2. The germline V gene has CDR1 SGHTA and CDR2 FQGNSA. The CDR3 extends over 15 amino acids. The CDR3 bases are TGTGACAGCAGCTTCAGCGGGGGGGCTTTGAATGAGCAGTTCTTC. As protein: CDSSFSGGALNEQFF.

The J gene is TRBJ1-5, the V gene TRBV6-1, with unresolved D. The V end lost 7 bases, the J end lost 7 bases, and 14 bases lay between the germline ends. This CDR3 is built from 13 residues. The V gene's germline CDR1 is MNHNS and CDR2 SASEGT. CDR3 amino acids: CASTPTGIQPQHF. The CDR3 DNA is TGTGCCAGCACCCCTACGGGTATACAGCCCCAGCATTTT.

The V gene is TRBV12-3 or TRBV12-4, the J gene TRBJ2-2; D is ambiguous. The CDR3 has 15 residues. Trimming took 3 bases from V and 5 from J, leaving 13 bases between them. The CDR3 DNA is TGTGCCAGCAGTTTCGCCTTTATATCGACCGGGGAGCTGTTTTTT. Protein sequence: CASSFAFISTGELFF.

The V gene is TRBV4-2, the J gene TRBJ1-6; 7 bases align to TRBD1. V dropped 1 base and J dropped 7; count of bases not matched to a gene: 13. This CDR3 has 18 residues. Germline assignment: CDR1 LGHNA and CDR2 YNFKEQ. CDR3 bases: TGTGCCAGCAGCCAAGCCACTGTCCGGGACAGCGGAAATTCACCCCTCCACTTT. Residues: CASSQATVRDSGNSPLHF.

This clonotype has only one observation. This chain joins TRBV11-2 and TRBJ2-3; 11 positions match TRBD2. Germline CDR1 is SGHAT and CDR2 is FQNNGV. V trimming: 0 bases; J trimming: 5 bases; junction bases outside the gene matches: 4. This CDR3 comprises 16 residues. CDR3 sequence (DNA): TGTGCCAGCAGCTTAGAAGTAGCGGGAGGGGTAGATACGCAGTATTTT. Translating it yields CASSLEVAGGVDTQYF.

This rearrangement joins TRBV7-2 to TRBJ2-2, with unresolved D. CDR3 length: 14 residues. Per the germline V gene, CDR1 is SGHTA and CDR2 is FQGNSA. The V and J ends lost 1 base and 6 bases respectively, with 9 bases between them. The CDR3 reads CASSLGAGAGELFF. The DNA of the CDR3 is TGTGCCAGCAGCTTAGGGGCCGGTGCCGGGGAGCTGTTTTTT.

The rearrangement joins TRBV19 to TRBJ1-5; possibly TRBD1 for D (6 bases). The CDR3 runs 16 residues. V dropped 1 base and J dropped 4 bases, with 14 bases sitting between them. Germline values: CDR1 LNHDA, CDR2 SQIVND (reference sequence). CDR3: CASSIAGTPGNQPQHF. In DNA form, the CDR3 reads TGTGCCAGTAGTATAGCAGGGACACCGGGAAATCAGCCCCAGCATTTT. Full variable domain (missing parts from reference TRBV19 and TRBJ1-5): DGGITQSPKYLFRKEGQNVTLSCEQNLNHDAMYWYRQDPGQGLRLIYYSQIVNDFQKGDIAEGYSVSREKKESFPLTVTSAQKNPTAFYLCASSIAGTPGNQPQHFGDGTRLSIL.

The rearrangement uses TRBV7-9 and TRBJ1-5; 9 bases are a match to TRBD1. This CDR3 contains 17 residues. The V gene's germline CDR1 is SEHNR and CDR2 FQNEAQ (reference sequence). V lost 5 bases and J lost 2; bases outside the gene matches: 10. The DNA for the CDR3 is TGTGCCAGCAGCATAGGGGGGACAGGGTGGGGCAATCAGCCCCAGCATTTT. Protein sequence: CASSIGGTGWGNQPQHF. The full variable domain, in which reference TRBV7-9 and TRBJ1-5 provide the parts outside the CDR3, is DTGVSQNPRHKITKRGQNVTFRCDPISEHNRLYWYRQTLGQGPEFLTYFQNEAQLEKSRLLSDRFSAERPKGSFSTLEIQRTEQGDSAMYLCASSIGGTGWGNQPQHFGDGTRLSIL.

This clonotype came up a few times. CDR3 amino acids: CASSLRYEQFF. The CDR3 coding sequence is TGTGCCAGCAGCTTACGGTATGAGCAGTTCTTC. The rearrangement uses TRBV7-2 and TRBJ2-1; D is unclear. The CDR3 loop spans 11 amino acids. Trimming removed 2 bases from V and 8 bases from J, with 4 bases in between. The germline V gene has CDR1 SGHTA and CDR2 FQGNSA.

CDR3 in DNA: TGTGCCAGCAGCTTTGGCGGGGGGGCGGCTACGCAGTATTTT. This encodes CASSFGGGAATQYF. This sequence joins TRBV5-4 and TRBJ2-3; 9 nucleotides match TRBD2. CDR1 is SGHNT and CDR2 is YYREEE in the germline V gene (reference sequence). The CDR3 totals 14 residues. Germline trimming cut 2 bases from V and 8 bases from J; bases unmatched to any gene: 6.

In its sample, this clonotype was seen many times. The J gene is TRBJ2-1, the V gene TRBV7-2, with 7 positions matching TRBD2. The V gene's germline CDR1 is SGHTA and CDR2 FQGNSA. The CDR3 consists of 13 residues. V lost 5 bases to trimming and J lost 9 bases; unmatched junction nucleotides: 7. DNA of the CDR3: TGTGCCAGCAGCCCCGGACTAGGATTTGAGCAGTTCTTC. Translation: CASSPGLGFEQFF.

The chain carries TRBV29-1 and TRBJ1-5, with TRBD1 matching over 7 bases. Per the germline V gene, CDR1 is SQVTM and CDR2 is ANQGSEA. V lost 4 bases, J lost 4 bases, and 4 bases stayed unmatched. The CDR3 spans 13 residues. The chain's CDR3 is CSVVADRNQPQHF. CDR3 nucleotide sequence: TGCAGCGTTGTTGCGGACAGGAATCAGCCCCAGCATTTT.

CDR3 loop: CSATSGGTEQFF. CDR3 DNA: TGCAGCGCTACGTCAGGCGGCACTGAGCAGTTCTTC. This sequence joins TRBV29-1 and TRBJ2-1; D gene unclear. The CDR3 has 12 residues. V dropped 7 bases and J dropped 9 bases, with 16 bases sitting between them. Germline lookup yields CDR1 SQVTM and CDR2 ANQGSEA.

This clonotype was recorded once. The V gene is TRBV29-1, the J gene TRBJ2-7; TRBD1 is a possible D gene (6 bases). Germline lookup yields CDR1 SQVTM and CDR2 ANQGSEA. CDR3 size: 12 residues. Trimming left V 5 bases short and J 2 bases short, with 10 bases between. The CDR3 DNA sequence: TGCAGCGTTTGGGACACAACCTACGAGCAGTACTTC. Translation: CSVWDTTYEQYF.

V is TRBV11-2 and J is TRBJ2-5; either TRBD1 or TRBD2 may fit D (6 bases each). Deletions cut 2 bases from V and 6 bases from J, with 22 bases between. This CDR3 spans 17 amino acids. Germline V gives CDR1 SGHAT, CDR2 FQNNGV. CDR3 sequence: CASSLRGAGTRGQTQYF. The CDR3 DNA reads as TGTGCCAGCAGCTTAAGGGGGGCAGGGACAAGGGGTCAGACCCAGTACTTC.

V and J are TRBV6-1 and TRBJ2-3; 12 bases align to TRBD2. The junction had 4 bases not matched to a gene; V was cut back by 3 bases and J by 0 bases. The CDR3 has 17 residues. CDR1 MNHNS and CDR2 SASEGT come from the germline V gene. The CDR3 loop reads CASSDFGLAGSTDTQYF. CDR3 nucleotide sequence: TGTGCCAGCAGTGATTTCGGACTAGCGGGGAGCACAGATACGCAGTATTTT.

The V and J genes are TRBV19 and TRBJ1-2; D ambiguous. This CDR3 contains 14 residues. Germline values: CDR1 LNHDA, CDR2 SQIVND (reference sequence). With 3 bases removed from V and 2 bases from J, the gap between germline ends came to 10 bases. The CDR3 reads CASSIFGQNYGYTF. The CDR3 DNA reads TGTGCCAGTAGTATTTTCGGCCAGAACTATGGCTACACCTTC.

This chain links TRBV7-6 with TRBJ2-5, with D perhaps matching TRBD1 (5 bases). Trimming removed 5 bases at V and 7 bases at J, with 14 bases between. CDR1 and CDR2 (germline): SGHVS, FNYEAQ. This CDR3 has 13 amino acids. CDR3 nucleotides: TGTGCCAGCAGCGGAGCCGACAGTCGGACCCAGTACTTC. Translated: CASSGADSRTQYF.

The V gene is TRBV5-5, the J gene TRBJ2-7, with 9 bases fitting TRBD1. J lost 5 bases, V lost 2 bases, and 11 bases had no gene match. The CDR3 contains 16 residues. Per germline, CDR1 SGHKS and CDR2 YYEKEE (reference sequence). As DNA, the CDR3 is TGTGCCAGCAGCTTACCAATCCGGGACAGGGTTCACGAGCAGTACTTC. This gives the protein CASSLPIRDRVHEQYF. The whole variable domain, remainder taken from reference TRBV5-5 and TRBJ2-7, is DAGVTQSPTHLIKTRGQQVTLRCSPISGHKSVSWYQQVLGQGPQFIFQYYEKEERGRGNFPDRFSARQFPNYSSELNVNALLLGDSALYLCASSLPIRDRVHEQYFGPGTRLTVT.

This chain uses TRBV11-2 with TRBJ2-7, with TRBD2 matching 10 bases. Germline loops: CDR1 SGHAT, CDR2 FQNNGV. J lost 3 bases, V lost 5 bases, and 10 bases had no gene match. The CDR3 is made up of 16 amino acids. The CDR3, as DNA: TGTGCCAGCAGCGTCCAGGGACTAGCGAGAAACTACGAGCAGTACTTC. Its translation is CASSVQGLARNYEQYF.

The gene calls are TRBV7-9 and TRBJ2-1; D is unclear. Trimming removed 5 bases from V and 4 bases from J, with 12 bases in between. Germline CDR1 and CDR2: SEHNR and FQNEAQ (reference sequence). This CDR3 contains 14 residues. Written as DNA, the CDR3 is TGTGCCAGCAGCATATCCTCGAGGTACAATGAGCAGTTCTTC. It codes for CASSISSRYNEQFF.

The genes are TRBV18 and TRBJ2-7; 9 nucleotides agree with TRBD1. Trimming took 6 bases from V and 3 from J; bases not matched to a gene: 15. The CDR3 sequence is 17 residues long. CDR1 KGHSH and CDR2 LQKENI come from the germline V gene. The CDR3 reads CASSQDLPGQGIYEQYF. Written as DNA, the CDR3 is TGTGCCAGCTCCCAAGATTTACCGGGACAGGGTATCTACGAGCAGTACTTC. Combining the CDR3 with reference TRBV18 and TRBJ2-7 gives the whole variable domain NAGVMQNPRHLVRRRGQEARLRCSPMKGHSHVYWYRQLPEEGLKFMVYLQKENIIDESGMPKERFSAEFPKEGPSILRIQQVVRGDSAAYFCASSQDLPGQGIYEQYFGPGTRLTVT.

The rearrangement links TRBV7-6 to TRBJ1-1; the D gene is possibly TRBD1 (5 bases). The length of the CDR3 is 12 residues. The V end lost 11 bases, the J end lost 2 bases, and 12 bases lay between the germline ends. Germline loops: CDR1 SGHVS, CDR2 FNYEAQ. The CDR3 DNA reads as TGTGCCCCCAGCAGGGTCAACACTGAAGCTTTCTTT. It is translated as CAPSRVNTEAFF.